This TCR beta chain was obtained from a study of T cell responses to AZD1222 COVID-19 vaccine. Clones were sequenced by immunoSEQ multiplex PCR, and TCRdb holds only the in-frame ones, with some missing. The profile covers 130,000 or so clones, with roughly 93% appearing a single time and around 7% taken by the ten largest. In regard to this clone: Its antigen is not known.

Study results and caveats: The donors showed a predominance of white British ancestry and of females, with possible underestimation of clonal diversity. Seropositive at baseline were only a handful of AZD1222 recipients.

CDR3 length: 12 amino acids. V was clipped by 4 bases and J by 1 base, with 4 bases between them. Germline V gives CDR1 LGHDT, CDR2 YNNKEL (reference sequence). The chain recombines TRBV3-1 (or the pseudogene TRBV3-2) with TRBJ1-1; D unclear. The source of this sequence is an adult in good health. Sequenced here: peripheral blood, sampled on day 0 of AZD1222 vaccination. CDR3 sequence (DNA): TGTGCCAGCAGCCGGGAGAACACTGAAGCTTTCTTT. It is translated as CASSRENTEAFF.